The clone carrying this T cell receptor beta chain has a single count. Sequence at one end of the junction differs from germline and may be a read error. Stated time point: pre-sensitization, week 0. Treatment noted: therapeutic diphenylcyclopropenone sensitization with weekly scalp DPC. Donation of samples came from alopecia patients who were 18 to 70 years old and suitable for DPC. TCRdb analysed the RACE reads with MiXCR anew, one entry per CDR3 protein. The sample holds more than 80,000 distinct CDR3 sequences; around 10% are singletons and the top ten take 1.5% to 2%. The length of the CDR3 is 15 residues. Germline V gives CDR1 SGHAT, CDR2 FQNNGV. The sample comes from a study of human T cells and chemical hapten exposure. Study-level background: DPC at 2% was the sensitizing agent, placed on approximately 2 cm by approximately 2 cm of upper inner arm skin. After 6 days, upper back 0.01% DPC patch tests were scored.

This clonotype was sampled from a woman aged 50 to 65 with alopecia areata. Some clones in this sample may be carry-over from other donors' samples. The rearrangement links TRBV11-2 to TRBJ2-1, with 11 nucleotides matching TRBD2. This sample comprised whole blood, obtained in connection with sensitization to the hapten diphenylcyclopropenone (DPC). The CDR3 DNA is TGTGCCAGCACCTTAGGGACTAGCGGTGGAGATGAGCAGTTCTTC. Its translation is CASTLGTSGGDEQFF.